The 28 T cell receptor beta chains listed next were all sequenced from one sample in a study of tumor and adjacent non-tumor tissue in lung cancer. Three rounds of nested PCR, following a modified ARM-PCR protocol, produced the TCRbeta library. MiXCR, applied by TCRdb to the multiplex PCR reads, yields one record per CDR3 protein. The repertoire holds 43,000 or so distinct CDR3 sequences, roughly 60% seen once, with 45% in the top ten. No cell sorting was done before RNA was extracted from the tissue. More than 3 cm separated this lung sample from the edge of the tumor. What was sequenced was distant non-tumor lung tissue. The receptors were gathered from a man aged 50 to 60 with non-small cell lung cancer.

The chain employs TRBV29-1 and TRBJ2-3, with D possibly matching TRBD2 (5 bases). Trimming removed 7 bases at V and 1 base at J, with 18 bases between. This CDR3 contains 15 residues. Germline loops: CDR1 SQVTM, CDR2 ANQGSEA. The DNA for the CDR3 is TGCAGCGCGACTCCCGGGATAGGAGGCACAGATACGCAGTATTTT. It translates to CSATPGIGGTDTQYF.

This clonotype appeared a single time. One junction end disagrees with the germline gene, perhaps due to a read error. The chain has TRBV5-6 and TRBJ2-2; D call uncertain. Per the germline V gene, CDR1 is SGHDT and CDR2 is YYEEEE. The CDR3 totals 14 residues. Here the CDR3 reads CASGVTRNTWELFF. CDR3 bases: TGTGCCAGCGGCGTGACAAGGAACACCTGGGAGCTGTTTTTT.

This clonotype was detected once. Compared with germline, one end of the junction differs, possibly owing to a read error. This chain joins TRBV6-5 and TRBJ1-2; D call uncertain. The germline CDR1 and CDR2 sequences are MNHEY and SVGAGI. The CDR3 is made up of 16 amino acids. The CDR3 here is CVSSYSGAAPIYGYTF. The CDR3, as DNA: TGCGTCAGCAGTTACTCGGGCGCCGCCCCCATCTATGGCTACACCTTC.

Points on this clonotype: A much larger clone sits a single nucleotide away, making a read error possible. The V call is TRBV6-1, the J call TRBJ2-3; D not resolved. Germline CDR1 and CDR2: MNHNS and SASEGT. The CDR3 loop spans 14 amino acids. Trimming pared 8 bases from V and 0 bases from J, leaving 12 bases between. This chain's CDR3 is CASGRVFSTDTQYF. The CDR3, as DNA: TGTGCCAGCGGTAGGGTGTTCAGCACAGATACGCAGTATTTT.

The chain combines TRBV2 with TRBJ1-4; D not certain. The germline V gene has CDR1 SNHLY and CDR2 FYNNEI. The length of the CDR3 is 10 residues. The V gene lost 8 bases and the J gene lost 7 bases, with 5 bases spanning the gap. Here the CDR3 DNA reads TGTGCCAGCCGCTTTGAAAAACTGTTTTTT. As protein: CASRFEKLFF.

Of note for this clonotype: A much larger clone is a single base away; this may be a read error. This chain connects TRBV28 to TRBJ1-1, with D perhaps TRBD1 (6 bases). Deletions cut 6 bases from V and 1 base from J, with 24 bases between. The CDR3 covers 18 residues. The germline gives CDR1 MDHEN, CDR2 SYDVKM. The CDR3 loop reads CASRLQGNVRTRNTEAFF. The CDR3 nucleotides are TGTGCCAGCAGACTACAGGGCAATGTAAGGACGAGGAACACTGAAGCTTTCTTT.

In its sample, this clonotype was seen many times. The chain combines TRBV11-1 with TRBJ2-7; a possible D gene is TRBD2 (6 bases). Trimming stripped 11 bases from V and 7 bases from J, with 21 bases between. Per the germline V gene, CDR1 is SGHAT and CDR2 is FQDESV (reference sequence). The CDR3 runs to 13 residues. CDR3 loop: CADSVSGLLEQYF. CDR3 bases: TGTGCCGACAGCGTATCGGGACTCTTGGAGCAGTACTTC.

This clonotype was picked up many times. V usage is TRBV5-5 and J usage is TRBJ1-5; no clear D gene. The CDR3 sequence is 14 residues long. Germline lookup yields CDR1 SGHKS and CDR2 YYEKEE (reference sequence). V lost 1 base, J lost 2 bases, and 7 bases lay in between. The CDR3 is CASSLRDGNQPQHF. In DNA form, the CDR3 reads TGTGCCAGCAGCTTGAGGGATGGCAATCAGCCCCAGCATTTT.

This clonotype was detected many times. The chain recombines TRBV12-3 or TRBV12-4 with TRBJ2-1, with D possibly TRBD1 on 6 matching bases. The CDR3 is made up of 14 amino acids. With 4 bases removed from V and 0 bases from J, the gap between germline ends came to 7 bases. Here the CDR3 DNA reads TGTGCCAGCAGTTGGACAGCCTCCTACAATGAGCAGTTCTTC. Protein sequence: CASSWTASYNEQFF.

There are many counts of this clonotype. This chain joins TRBV6-5 and TRBJ1-3; 9 bases agree with TRBD1. The germline gives CDR1 MNHEY, CDR2 SVGAGI. The CDR3 has 18 residues. V was clipped by 2 bases and J by 0 bases; unmatched bases: 8. DNA for the CDR3: TGTGCCAGCAGTTACGGTGGGGGACAGGGTTTCTCTGGAAACACCATATATTTT. This gives the protein CASSYGGGQGFSGNTIYF.

This clonotype was detected only once. Sequence at one end of the junction differs from germline and may be a read error. V and J are TRBV4-1 and TRBJ1-1; D may be TRBD1 (5 bases). CDR1 and CDR2 from the germline V gene are MGHRA and YSYEKL. The CDR3 is 14 amino acids. The CDR3 nucleotides are TGTGCCAGCAGCCAAGTGGACATGAACACTGAAGGTTTCTTT. It translates to CASSQVDMNTEGFF.

A word on this clonotype: The conserved final phenylalanine or tryptophan is absent from the CDR3, which likely points to a read error. The chain uses TRBV29-1 and TRBJ2-5, with 8 bases that match TRBD1. CDR3 length: 15 amino acids. CDR1 is SQVTM and CDR2 is ANQGSEA in the germline V gene. Trimming took 1 base from V and 4 from J; bases not matched to a gene: 8. CDR3 coding DNA: TGCAGCGTTGAAGGCTGGACAGGGTGGACAGAGACCCAGTACTCG. Amino acid sequence: CSVEGWTGWTETQYS.

The J gene is TRBJ2-1, the V gene TRBV11-2; 9 nucleotides match TRBD2. The CDR3 length is 15 residues. The V gene end was trimmed by 0 bases and the J gene end by 9 bases; junction bases not matched to a gene: 6. The V gene's germline CDR1 is SGHAT and CDR2 FQNNGV. This chain's CDR3 is CASSLDTSGGIEQFF. CDR3 coding DNA: TGTGCCAGCAGCTTAGATACCAGCGGGGGGATTGAGCAGTTCTTC.

The chain has TRBV2 and TRBJ2-3, with a weak D call TRBD1 (6 bases). Per the germline V gene, CDR1 is SNHLY and CDR2 is FYNNEI. The CDR3 has 13 amino acids. Trimming shortened V by 6 bases and J by 3 bases, and 10 bases separated the two germline ends. CDR3 amino acids: CASSRGQTDTQYF. In DNA form, the CDR3 reads TGTGCCAGCAGCCGCGGACAGACAGATACGCAGTATTTT.

As concerns this clonotype: A read error may produce the germline difference seen at one junction end. The rearrangement joins TRBV11-2 to TRBJ2-2; possible D gene TRBD2, 6 bases. From germline, CDR1 is SGHAT and CDR2 FQNNGV. The CDR3 has 15 residues. CDR3 sequence reads: CASGLMGGNTGELFF. Written as DNA, the CDR3 is TGTGCCAGCGGCTTAATGGGCGGGAACACCGGGGAGCTGTTTTTC.

This clonotype was seen a few times. This may be a read error, as it is one base from a much larger clone. The chain's CDR3 is CASSQVDSIGELFF. The DNA of the CDR3 is TGCGCCAGCAGCCAAGTAGACAGCATCGGGGAGCTGTTTTTT. The V and J genes are TRBV4-1 and TRBJ2-2, with D possibly being TRBD1 (5 bases). The CDR3 is 14 amino acids. Germline CDR1 and CDR2: MGHRA and YSYEKL. V shed 1 base and J shed 7 bases, with 10 bases lying between them.

This clonotype was counted many times. The V and J genes are TRBV12-3 or TRBV12-4 and TRBJ2-3; D is uncertain. The CDR3 totals 13 residues. Between the trimmed V and J ends, which lost 5 bases and 2 bases, there was a span of 8 bases. The CDR3 coding sequence is TGTGCCAGCAGTAAAACAGACACAGATACGCAGTATTTT. Its protein is CASSKTDTDTQYF.

Only a few counts were recorded for this clonotype. A read error may explain this, as a much larger clone is one base away. This CDR3 is CASSQTSGGTYEQYF. The CDR3 DNA is TGCGCCAGCAGCCAGACTAGCGGGGGGACCTACGAGCAGTACTTC. V is TRBV5-1 and J is TRBJ2-7; 13 nucleotides line up with TRBD2. In germline, CDR1 is SGHRS, CDR2 YFSETQ. The CDR3 extends over 15 amino acids. V lost 4 bases to trimming and J lost 2 bases; unmatched junction nucleotides: 3.

J is TRBJ2-3 and V is TRBV29-1; D is ambiguous. V lost 6 bases to trimming and J lost 2 bases, with 15 bases between them. Germline V gene data show CDR1 as SQVTM and CDR2 as ANQGSEA. The CDR3 sequence is 14 residues long. Written as DNA, the CDR3 is TGCAGCGTCCTTAGACGTGTACACACAGATACGCAGTATTTT. It yields the protein CSVLRRVHTDTQYF.

This clonotype was seen ten or more times. J is TRBJ2-7 and V is TRBV10-3; D is tentatively TRBD1 or TRBD2 (5 bases each). The CDR3 runs to 15 residues. V was cut by 0 bases and J by 2 bases, with 11 bases left in between. Germline-derived CDR1 and CDR2 are ENHRY and SYGVKD. The CDR3: CAISESGRLAYEQYF. The CDR3 DNA follows: TGTGCCATCAGTGAGTCGGGACGGCTGGCCTACGAGCAGTACTTC.

The chain links TRBV5-4 to TRBJ2-2; maybe TRBD2 (5 bases). The CDR3 length is 16 residues. Germline V gene sequence: CDR1 SGHNT, CDR2 YYREEE (reference sequence). Trimming took 0 bases from V and 3 from J, leaving 12 bases between them. CDR3 sequence (DNA): TGTGCCAGCAGCTTGGATCTGCAGAGGGACACCGGGGAGCTGTTTTTT. Protein: CASSLDLQRDTGELFF.

This clonotype occurred many times. This chain joins TRBV11-2 and TRBJ2-7, with D perhaps matching TRBD2 (5 bases). The V end was cut by 1 base, the J end by 4 bases, with 14 bases between. CDR1 SGHAT and CDR2 FQNNGV come from the germline V gene. The length of the CDR3 is 15 residues. The CDR3 protein is CASSLVGGGPYEQYF. In DNA form, the CDR3 reads TGTGCCAGCAGCTTAGTTGGCGGAGGCCCGTACGAGCAGTACTTC.

This clonotype showed up many times. The chain recombines TRBV11-2 with TRBJ2-1, with D perhaps being TRBD1 or TRBD2 (5 bases each). Germline CDR1 SGHAT, CDR2 FQNNGV. This CDR3 contains 14 residues. With 6 bases removed from V and 2 bases from J, the gap between germline ends came to 11 bases. The CDR3 region has the DNA TGTGCCAGCAGGTTCGGGACCCCCTACAATGAGCAGTTCTTC. Its protein is CASRFGTPYNEQFF.

This clonotype showed up many times. The chain has TRBV25-1 and TRBJ1-4; tentative D call: TRBD1 (5 bases). The germline CDR1 and CDR2 sequences are MGHDK and SYGVNS. CDR3 size: 15 residues. Trimming left V 3 bases short and J 8 bases short, with 16 bases between. The CDR3 loop is CASSEPSTGAEKLFF. Here the CDR3 DNA reads TGTGCCAGCAGTGAGCCCAGTACCGGGGCAGAAAAACTGTTTTTT. Based on the CDR3 plus reference TRBV25-1 and TRBJ1-4, the full variable domain is EADIYQTPRYLVIGTGKKITLECSQTMGHDKMYWYQQDPGMELHLIHYSYGVNSTEKGDLSSESTVSRIRTEHFPLTLESARPSHTSQYLCASSEPSTGAEKLFFGSGTQLSVL.

Points on this clonotype: A junction boundary mismatches the germline segment, possibly from a read error. The chain has TRBV6-2 or TRBV6-3 and TRBJ2-3; D is uncertain. The CDR3 totals 13 residues. From germline, CDR1 is MNHEY and CDR2 SVGEGT. This CDR3 is CASSNSKVNTQYF. The CDR3 DNA reads as TGTGCCAGCAGTAACTCCAAAGTGAATACGCAGTATTTT.

This clonotype has just a few counts. The rearrangement uses TRBV7-9 and TRBJ2-7, with a weak D call TRBD1 (6 bases). The V and J ends lost 7 bases and 6 bases respectively, with 13 bases between them. CDR1 is SEHNR and CDR2 is FQNEAQ in the germline V gene (reference sequence). The CDR3 has 12 amino acids. The CDR3 DNA reads as TGTGCCAGCACCTCAACAGGGTCCGAGCAGTACTTC. It specifies CASTSTGSEQYF.

Notes on this clonotype: This may arise from a read error, as a much more abundant clone is one base away. The V call is TRBV24-1, the J call TRBJ2-2; the D is unclear. The CDR3 is 15 residues long. From germline, CDR1 is KGHDR and CDR2 SFDVKD. CDR3 nucleotides: TGTGCCACCAGTGATCCGCATGGTAACATCGGGGAGCTGTTTTTT. Encoded protein: CATSDPHGNIGELFF.

A note on this clonotype: A read error may explain this, as a much larger clone is one base away. The chain has TRBV12-3 or TRBV12-4 and TRBJ2-1; 7 bases align to TRBD2. This CDR3 has 16 residues. V dropped 6 bases and J dropped 0; count of bases not matched to a gene: 8. This chain's CDR3 is CASRETGTNSYNEQFF. CDR3 coding DNA: TGTGCCAGCAGAGAGACCGGGACTAACTCCTACAATGAGCAGTTCTTC.